Below are 20 T cell receptor beta chains sequenced from a single sample in a study of cytomegalovirus exposure and HLA in healthy donors. This table comes from immunoSEQ multiplex PCR, and its TCRdb copy is limited to in-frame clones, with some not included. This table has 60,000 to 80,000 clones, around 94% appearing once. Sequencing was carried out using PBMCs. Receptors were obtained from a woman between 18 and 30 years old in good health and CMV-seropositive.

The chain recombines TRBV11-2 with TRBJ2-1; 9 bases agree with TRBD1. Looked up from germline, CDR1 is SGHAT and CDR2 is FQNNGV. The CDR3 contains 15 residues. The V segment lost 5 bases and the J segment 0 bases; nucleotides outside the gene matches: 2. CDR3 sequence: CASSEGQGSYNEQFF. CDR3 DNA: TGTGCCAGCAGCGAGGGACAGGGCTCCTACAATGAGCAGTTCTTC.

This chain links TRBV28 with TRBJ1-1; D is unresolved. CDR3 length equals 11 residues. V gave up 5 bases and J gave up 10 bases, with 11 bases separating them. Germline V gene data show CDR1 as MDHEN and CDR2 as SYDVKM. CDR3 sequence reads: CASSHPGIAFF. CDR3 DNA sequence: TGTGCCAGCAGTCATCCGGGGATAGCTTTCTTT.

This chain joins TRBV7-8 and TRBJ2-3; 9 nucleotides match TRBD1. This CDR3 spans 14 amino acids. The germline CDR1 and CDR2 sequences are SGHVS and FQNEAQ. V lost 5 bases to trimming and J lost 3 bases; unmatched junction nucleotides: 3. CDR3 protein: CASSDRGGTDTQYF. As DNA, the CDR3 is TGTGCCAGCAGCGACAGGGGGGGGACAGATACGCAGTATTTT.

The V gene is TRBV5-1, the J gene TRBJ1-1; maybe TRBD1 (6 bases). In germline, CDR1 is SGHRS, CDR2 YFSETQ. V was pared by 5 bases and J by 1 base, with 12 bases between. The CDR3 is 14 amino acids. The CDR3, as DNA: TGCGCCAGCAGGCTCGCGACAGGGAACACTGAAGCTTTCTTT. Protein product: CASRLATGNTEAFF.

The chain uses TRBV27 and TRBJ1-1, with D unclear. V was clipped by 2 bases and J by 0 bases, with 16 bases between them. The CDR3 covers 17 residues. Germline CDR1 is MNHEY and CDR2 is SMNVEV (reference sequence). This CDR3 reads CASSLGGPGFMNTEAFF. DNA for the CDR3: TGTGCCAGCAGTTTAGGAGGGCCAGGCTTCATGAACACTGAAGCTTTCTTT.

The chain carries TRBV11-2 and TRBJ2-7, with 12 bases that match TRBD1. This CDR3 is 14 amino acids long. Germline-derived CDR1 and CDR2 are SGHAT and FQNNGV. V trimming: 5 bases; J trimming: 9 bases; junction bases outside the gene matches: 8. CDR3 nucleotides: TGTGCCAGCAGCCCCGGGACAGGGGGCGTGGGGCAGTACTTC. Its translation: CASSPGTGGVGQYF.

The chain employs TRBV5-4 and TRBJ2-1; 13 bases line up with TRBD2. Germline V gene data show CDR1 as SGHNT and CDR2 as YYREEE (reference sequence). V was pared by 0 bases and J by 5 bases, with 2 bases of the junction left unmatched. The CDR3 spans 16 residues. The CDR3 spells CASSLGGLAGDNEQFF. CDR3 in DNA: TGTGCCAGCAGCTTGGGAGGACTAGCGGGAGACAATGAGCAGTTCTTC. The full variable domain, rest sourced from reference TRBV5-4 and TRBJ2-1, is ETGVTQSPTHLIKTRGQQVTLRCSSQSGHNTVSWYQQALGQGPQFIFQYYREEENGRGNFPPRFSGLQFPNYSSELNVNALELDDSALYLCASSLGGLAGDNEQFFGPGTRLTVL.

J is TRBJ2-5 and V is TRBV9, with TRBD2 as a possible D gene (5 bases). Germline V gene sequence: CDR1 SGDLS, CDR2 YYNGEE. This CDR3 has 14 amino acids. V was pared by 0 bases and J by 2 bases, with 8 bases between. CDR3 nucleotide sequence: TGTGCCAGCAGCGTAGGGGAGATACAAGAGACCCAGTACTTC. This codes for CASSVGEIQETQYF.

The chain employs TRBV6-5 and TRBJ1-3; D is undetermined. The germline V and J ends were trimmed by 0 bases and 4 bases, with 10 bases remaining between them. The CDR3 length is 15 residues. Germline values: CDR1 MNHEY, CDR2 SVGAGI. CDR3 sequence (DNA): TGTGCCAGCAGTTACTCGAAGGAGCTGGGAAACACCATATATTTT. Protein: CASSYSKELGNTIYF.

This chain uses TRBV28 with TRBJ2-3; no firm D call. CDR3 length: 16 residues. The germline CDR1 and CDR2 sequences are MDHEN and SYDVKM. Between the trimmed V and J ends, which lost 3 bases and 0 bases, there was a span of 13 bases. As DNA, the CDR3 is TGTGCCAGCAGTTTTAGTCCCTACCGTAGCACAGATACGCAGTATTTT. Its translation: CASSFSPYRSTDTQYF.

J is TRBJ2-2 and V is TRBV19, with a possible D match to TRBD1 (5 bases). V shed 10 bases and J shed 0 bases, with 18 bases lying between them. From germline, CDR1 is LNHDA and CDR2 SQIVND (reference sequence). The CDR3 length is 16 residues. CDR3 sequence (DNA): TGTGCCACCCGCCCCCGACAGCCTGCGAACACCGGGGAGCTGTTTTTT. This encodes CATRPRQPANTGELFF.

This chain links TRBV5-6 with TRBJ1-1; D may be TRBD1 (6 bases). V was clipped by 0 bases and J by 5 bases, with 14 bases between them. The CDR3 has 15 amino acids. Germline CDR1 SGHDT, CDR2 YYEEEE. Here the CDR3 reads CASSLVGRGGTEAFF. The CDR3 region has the DNA TGTGCCAGCAGCTTGGTTGGCAGGGGAGGGACTGAAGCTTTCTTT.

The chain couples TRBV15 to TRBJ2-5; the match to TRBD1 covers 7 bases. The CDR3 runs 14 residues. In germline, CDR1 is LNHNV, CDR2 YYDKDF (reference sequence). Trimming cost V 3 bases and J 3 bases; bases outside gene matches: 4. CDR3 sequence reads: CATSSLQGEETQYF. The CDR3 coding sequence is TGTGCCACCAGCAGTCTGCAGGGGGAAGAGACCCAGTACTTC. Full variable domain (remainder filled in from reference TRBV15 and TRBJ2-5): DAMVIQNPRYQVTQFGKPVTLSCSQTLNHNVMYWYQQKSSQAPKLLFHYYDKDFNNEADTPDNFQSRRPNTSFCFLDIRSPGLGDTAMYLCATSSLQGEETQYFGPGTRLLVL.

CDR3 sequence (DNA): TGTGCCAGCAGCTTTGGCCAGACAGGAAACACAGATACGCAGTATTTT. It specifies CASSFGQTGNTDTQYF. V and J are TRBV7-2 and TRBJ2-3, with D possibly matching TRBD1 (6 bases). CDR1 is SGHTA, CDR2 FQGNSA, per germline. The CDR3 consists of 16 residues. Deletions cut 3 bases from V and 2 bases from J, with 15 bases between.

In its sample, this clone was seen once. The chain has TRBV12-2 and TRBJ2-1; TRBD2, as called in the table, went unchecked against the DNA. TRBV12-2 is a pseudogene segment. This CDR3 comprises 15 residues. CDR3 coding DNA: TGTGCAAGTCGCTTAGGACTAGCGGGACACAATGAGCAGTTCTTC. It yields the protein CASRLGLAGHNEQFF.

The chain is built from TRBV6-1 and TRBJ1-1; perhaps TRBD1 as D (6 bases). The CDR3 has 14 amino acids. Germline CDR1 and CDR2: MNHNS and SASEGT. V was clipped by 7 bases and J by 0 bases, with 12 bases between them. The CDR3 nucleotides read TGTGCCAGCAACCCCACAGGGATGAACACTGAAGCTTTCTTT. This gives the protein CASNPTGMNTEAFF.

The chain couples TRBV11-3 to TRBJ2-5, with 11 nucleotides matching TRBD1. V shed 1 base and J 4 bases; nucleotides not matched to a gene: 8. The CDR3 sequence is 17 residues long. Per the germline V gene, CDR1 is SGHNT and CDR2 is YENEEA. This chain's CDR3 is CASSLGGQGAPRETQYF. The CDR3 region has the DNA TGTGCCAGCAGCTTAGGTGGACAGGGGGCGCCGAGAGAGACCCAGTACTTC.

The rearrangement uses TRBV30 and TRBJ2-6, with unresolved D. This CDR3 is built from 14 residues. Trimming pared 4 bases from V and 1 base from J, leaving 8 bases between. From germline, CDR1 is GTSNPN and CDR2 SVGIG (reference sequence). CDR3 in DNA: TGTGCCTGGAACGGGTGGTCTGGGGCCAACGTCCTGACTTTC. It translates to CAWNGWSGANVLTF. Supplemented by reference TRBV30 and TRBJ2-6, the full variable domain reads SQTIHQWPATLVQPVGSPLSLECTVEGTSNPNLYWYRQAAGRGLQLLFYSVGIGQISSEVPQNLSASRPQDRQFILSSKKLLLSDSGFYLCAWNGWSGANVLTFGAGSRLTVL.

This chain connects TRBV27 to TRBJ1-1; a possible D gene is TRBD1 (6 bases). V shed 2 bases and J shed 5 bases, with 15 bases lying between them. The CDR3 totals 15 residues. Germline V gene sequence: CDR1 MNHEY, CDR2 SMNVEV (reference sequence). CDR3 region: CASSLHRIDRTEAFF. The DNA for the CDR3 is TGTGCCAGCAGTTTACACCGAATAGACAGGACTGAAGCTTTCTTT.

The chain has TRBV27 and TRBJ2-7, with D tentatively TRBD2 (7 bases). The germline V and J ends were trimmed by 7 bases and 13 bases, with 26 bases remaining between them. Germline lookup yields CDR1 MNHEY and CDR2 SMNVEV (reference sequence). This CDR3 spans 14 amino acids. CDR3 DNA: TGTGCCAGCACTAGTGCGGGGGCGTATTACTTGCTATACTTC. Translation: CASTSAGAYYLLYF.